The following is a T cell receptor beta chain sequence with its context. The antigen remains unidentified. The PCR was carried out with 60 Vbeta primers and 13 Jbeta primers. Assay used: immunoSEQ multiplex PCR; TCRdb lists only in-frame clones, some missing. The sample contains 120,000 to 150,000 clones, around 73% of which appear only once. This entry comes from a study of cytomegalovirus exposure and HLA in healthy donors. Findings of the study overall: Presence/absence analyses rested on an assumption that sequencing depth was roughly uniform across donors. Prediction of most subjects' HLA-A and HLA-B alleles by TCR beta sequences was reportedly accurate. Later analysis identified about 18,000 TCR beta sequences associated with HLA alleles, using a false discovery rate threshold of 0.05. It was reportedly the case that the classifier diagnosed cytomegalovirus status with high specificity and sensitivity.

V was cut by 3 bases and J by 12 bases, with 9 bases left in between. The CDR3 runs to 12 residues. CDR1 and CDR2 (germline): MDHEN, SYDVKM. The genes are TRBV28 and TRBJ1-6; TRBD1 might be the D (6 bases). The source material was PBMCs. This sequence originates from a human donor in good health. The DNA of the CDR3 is TGTGCCAGCAGTTTCTCGGACAGACCCCTCCACTTT. This codes for CASSFSDRPLHF.